This T cell receptor (beta chain) was captured in a study of blood T cell repertoires in COVID-19. Study details: Samples came from the United States, Italy and Spain, spanning acute and convalescent COVID-19. Sample material is recorded as cDNA or gDNA derived from T cells, B-cell-depleted T cells, or PBMCs.

Individuals drawn from about two dozen US areas were roughly 18 to 95 years old. The CDR3 is 14 amino acids. With V trimmed by 2 bases and J by 8 bases, 6 bases remained unmatched. Per germline, CDR1 SGHRS and CDR2 YFSETQ. Authors' methods: From reference gene primer amplification, estimates of nucleated cell counts were derived. The table came from immunoSEQ multiplex PCR; TCRdb's copy has only in-frame clones and leaves some out. V, J and clone size derive from that table, while D and trimming were established from the DNA sequence. The sample has about 380,000 clones; more than 75% are singletons. The sample was PBMCs or T cells enriched from blood (not recorded which). The chain uses TRBV5-1 and TRBJ2-1, with 8 bases lining up with TRBD1. This clonotype was sampled from a man aged 30 to 39 who had recovered from COVID-19. In DNA, the CDR3 is TGCGCCAGCAGCTTTGGACAGGGAGGCGATGAGCAGTTCTTC. It encodes CASSFGQGGDEQFF.